These 18 T cell receptor beta chains share one sample of origin, sequenced in a study of control samples from healthy donors and cancer patients. Sequenced by immunoSEQ multiplex PCR; TCRdb stores in-frame clones only, minus some. The profile shows 100,000 to 150,000 clones, over 85% of them singletons. Material: PBMCs. These receptors were obtained from a man in his fifties or sixties with head and neck cancer.

This rearrangement joins TRBV11-3 to TRBJ2-3; D unclear. V was shortened by 5 bases and J by 4 bases, with 10 bases between the two germline ends. The CDR3 has 13 amino acids. From germline, CDR1 is SGHNT and CDR2 YENEEA. The CDR3 DNA follows: TGTGCCAGCAGCCCACCTAGTTCAGATACGCAGTATTTT. It is translated as CASSPPSSDTQYF.

The rearrangement joins TRBV5-1 to TRBJ2-1, with 8 bases that match TRBD1. The CDR3 covers 15 residues. The junction had 7 bases not matched to a gene; V was cut back by 4 bases and J by 4 bases. Germline-derived CDR1 and CDR2 are SGHRS and YFSETQ. Here the CDR3 DNA reads TGCGCCAGCAGCGTGCAGGGGGCGAATTACAATGAGCAGTTCTTC. Amino acid sequence: CASSVQGANYNEQFF.

The chain recombines TRBV5-4 with TRBJ1-2, with D tentatively TRBD1 (5 bases). The germline gives CDR1 SGHNT, CDR2 YYREEE (reference sequence). The ends were cut back, 4 bases at V and 5 bases at J, with 18 bases in the middle. CDR3 length equals 15 residues. The CDR3 region has the DNA TGTGCCAGCAGCATGGGGGTCGGGCCCGGTTATGGCTACACCTTC. It is translated as CASSMGVGPGYGYTF.

The V and J genes are TRBV10-3 and TRBJ2-1; TRBD2 matches 9 bases. The CDR3 has 15 amino acids. The junction had 3 bases not matched to a gene; V was cut back by 6 bases and J by 0 bases. Per the germline V gene, CDR1 is ENHRY and CDR2 is SYGVKD. The CDR3 DNA sequence: TGTGCCATCAGCCTAGCGGGGAGCTCCTACAATGAGCAGTTCTTC. It is translated as CAISLAGSSYNEQFF.

The genes are TRBV7-9 and TRBJ2-5; D gene uncertain. V lost 1 base and J 5 bases, leaving 5 bases between the germline ends. CDR1 is SEHNR and CDR2 is FQNEAQ in the germline V gene (reference sequence). There are 12 residues in the CDR3. The CDR3 protein is CASSLVWETQYF. The CDR3 DNA sequence: TGTGCCAGCAGCTTAGTGTGGGAGACCCAGTACTTC.

The genes are TRBV11-3 and TRBJ2-4; D is possibly TRBD2 (6 bases). The CDR3 is made up of 15 amino acids. CDR1 and CDR2 from the germline V gene are SGHNT and YENEEA. Trimming took off 1 base at V and 7 bases at J, with 14 bases between the two ends. CDR3 DNA: TGTGCCAGCAGCTTAGGAGAGGGGAGGAGTAACATTCAGTACTTC. Encoded protein: CASSLGEGRSNIQYF.

CDR3 nucleotide sequence: TGTGCCAGCAGTTCCGCCCCGGGACTTAACTATGGCTACACCTTC. Protein: CASSSAPGLNYGYTF. The chain has TRBV6-5 and TRBJ1-2; D is perhaps TRBD1 (5 bases). Germline lookup yields CDR1 MNHEY and CDR2 SVGAGI. The CDR3 contains 15 residues. V lost 4 bases to trimming and J lost 1 base, with 13 bases between them.

The rearrangement links TRBV11-2 to TRBJ2-1; no clear D. V lost 0 bases and J lost 2, with 5 bases in between. Germline V lookup: CDR1 SGHAT, CDR2 FQNNGV. The CDR3 is made up of 14 amino acids. As DNA, the CDR3 is TGTGCCAGCAGCTTAGACAATACCTACAATGAGCAGTTCTTC. Translation: CASSLDNTYNEQFF.

This clone was seen a handful of times. V is TRBV7-2 and J is TRBJ2-7, with D unclear. This CDR3 is 12 amino acids long. CDR1 is SGHTA, CDR2 FQGNSA, per germline. V was clipped by 0 bases and J by 5 bases, with 5 bases between them. For the CDR3, the DNA is TGTGCCAGCAGCTTAGCGCTGCACGAGCAGTACTTC. It translates to CASSLALHEQYF.

V and J are TRBV19 and TRBJ2-7, with D perhaps TRBD1 or TRBD2 (5 bases each). The CDR3 is 14 residues long. V dropped 5 bases and J dropped 1 base, with 12 bases sitting between them. The germline V gene encodes CDR1 LNHDA and CDR2 SQIVND (reference sequence). CDR3 nucleotide sequence: TGTGCCAGTAGTCCCCGGGACCGATCCTACGAGCAGTACTTC. This sequence encodes CASSPRDRSYEQYF.

V is TRBV24-1 and J is TRBJ2-2; D tentatively reads TRBD1 or TRBD2 (5 bases each). V was pared by 9 bases and J by 4 bases, with 20 bases between. CDR1 is KGHDR and CDR2 is SFDVKD in the germline V gene. The CDR3 is made up of 16 amino acids. Here the CDR3 reads CATGLNRGGRTGELFF. In DNA, the CDR3 is TGTGCCACCGGTTTGAATCGGGGCGGGCGCACCGGGGAGCTGTTTTTT.

CDR3 DNA: TGTGCCAGCAGCTCGGACTCTACCAATGAGCAGTTCTTC. Translating it yields CASSSDSTNEQFF. This chain uses TRBV28 with TRBJ2-1; a possible D gene is TRBD2 (5 bases). This CDR3 is 13 amino acids long. Germline V gene sequence: CDR1 MDHEN, CDR2 SYDVKM. V shed 6 bases and J shed 6 bases, with 12 bases lying between them.

The rearrangement joins TRBV25-1 to TRBJ2-3; no definite D call. Germline V gene lookup returns CDR1 MGHDK and CDR2 SYGVNS. The CDR3 covers 13 residues. Trimming cost V 4 bases and J 5 bases, with 10 bases left between them. The CDR3 bases are TGTGCCAGCAGTGTCGGGCCTGGAGATACGCAGTATTTT. Its translation is CASSVGPGDTQYF.

The V call is TRBV28, the J call TRBJ2-3; perhaps TRBD2 as D (5 bases). The length of the CDR3 is 15 residues. Germline V gene data show CDR1 as MDHEN and CDR2 as SYDVKM. The V end lost 7 bases, the J end lost 2 bases, and 16 bases lay between the germline ends. CDR3 DNA sequence: TGTGCCAGCACCCTACTCGGGGAACCCACAGATACGCAGTATTTT. It yields the protein CASTLLGEPTDTQYF.

The gene calls are TRBV3-1 (or the pseudogene TRBV3-2) and TRBJ1-5, with TRBD1 as a possible D gene (6 bases). CDR1 is LGHDT, CDR2 YNNKEL, per germline (reference sequence). V dropped 2 bases and J dropped 4 bases, with 18 bases sitting between them. The CDR3 loop spans 17 amino acids. DNA for the CDR3: TGTGCCAGCAGCCAAAATAGCGGGGGCGCAGGAAATCAGCCCCAGCATTTT. Protein sequence: CASSQNSGGAGNQPQHF.

The chain has TRBV3-1 (or the pseudogene TRBV3-2) and TRBJ2-1; maybe TRBD2 (6 bases). The CDR3 is 15 residues long. The V end was cut by 0 bases, the J end by 2 bases, with 8 bases between. The germline gives CDR1 LGHDT, CDR2 YNNKEL (reference sequence). The CDR3, as DNA: TGTGCCAGCAGCCAAGATGGAGGGCCCTACAATGAGCAGTTCTTC. Amino acid sequence: CASSQDGGPYNEQFF.

This clone has just one count. This CDR3 reads CASSDPGQTNSPLHF. In DNA, the CDR3 is TGTGCCAGCAGCGATCCGGGACAGACGAATTCACCCCTCCACTTT. The chain is built from TRBV9 and TRBJ1-6; TRBD1 matches 7 bases. The junction had 7 bases not matched to a gene; V was cut back by 3 bases and J by 7 bases. Germline CDR1 SGDLS, CDR2 YYNGEE. The CDR3 has 15 residues.

The chain is built from TRBV27 and TRBJ2-1; 11 bases agree with TRBD2. V was pared by 5 bases and J by 3 bases, with 6 bases of the junction left unmatched. The CDR3 loop spans 16 amino acids. The V gene's germline CDR1 is MNHEY and CDR2 SMNVEV (reference sequence). CDR3 in DNA: TGTGCCAGCAGTCTCTCAACTAGCGGGGGCTACAATGAGCAGTTCTTC. Translating it yields CASSLSTSGGYNEQFF.